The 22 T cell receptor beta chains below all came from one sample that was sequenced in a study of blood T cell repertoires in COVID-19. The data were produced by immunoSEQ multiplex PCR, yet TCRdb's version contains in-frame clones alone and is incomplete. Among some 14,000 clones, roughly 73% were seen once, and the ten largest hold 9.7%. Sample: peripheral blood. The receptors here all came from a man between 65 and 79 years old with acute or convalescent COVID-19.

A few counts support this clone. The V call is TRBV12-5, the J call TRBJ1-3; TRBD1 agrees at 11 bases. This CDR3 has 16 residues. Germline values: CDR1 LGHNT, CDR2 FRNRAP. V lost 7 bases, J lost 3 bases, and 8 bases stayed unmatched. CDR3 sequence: CASERGQGASGNTIYF. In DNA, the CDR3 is TGTGCTAGTGAAAGAGGACAGGGGGCGAGTGGAAACACCATATATTTT.

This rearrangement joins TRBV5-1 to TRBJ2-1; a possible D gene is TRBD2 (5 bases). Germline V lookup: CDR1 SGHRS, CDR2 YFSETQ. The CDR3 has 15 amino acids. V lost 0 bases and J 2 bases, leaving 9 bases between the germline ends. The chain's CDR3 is CASSLGSGAYNEQFF. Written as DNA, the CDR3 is TGCGCCAGCAGCTTGGGGAGCGGAGCCTACAATGAGCAGTTCTTC.

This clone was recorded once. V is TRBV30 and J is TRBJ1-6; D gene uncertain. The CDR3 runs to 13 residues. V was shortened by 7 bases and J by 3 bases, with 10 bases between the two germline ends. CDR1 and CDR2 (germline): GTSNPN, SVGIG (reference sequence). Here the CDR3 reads CASSSGYNSPLHF. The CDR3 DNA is TGTGCCTCTTCCTCGGGCTATAATTCACCCCTCCACTTT.

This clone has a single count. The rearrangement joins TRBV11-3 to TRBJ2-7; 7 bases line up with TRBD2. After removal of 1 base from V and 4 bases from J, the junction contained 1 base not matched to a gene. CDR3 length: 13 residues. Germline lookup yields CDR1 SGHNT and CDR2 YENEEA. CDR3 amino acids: CASSLAAGYEQYF. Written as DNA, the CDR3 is TGTGCCAGCAGCTTAGCAGCGGGGTACGAGCAGTACTTC.

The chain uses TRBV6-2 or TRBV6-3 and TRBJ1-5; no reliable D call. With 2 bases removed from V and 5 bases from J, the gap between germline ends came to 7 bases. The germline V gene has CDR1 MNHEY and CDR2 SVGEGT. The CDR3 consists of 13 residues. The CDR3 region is CASSYAGDQPQHF. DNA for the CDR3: TGTGCCAGCAGTTACGCGGGAGATCAGCCCCAGCATTTT.

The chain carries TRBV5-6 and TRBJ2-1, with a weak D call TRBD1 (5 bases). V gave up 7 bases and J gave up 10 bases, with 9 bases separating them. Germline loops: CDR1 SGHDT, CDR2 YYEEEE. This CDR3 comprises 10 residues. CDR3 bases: TGTGCCAGCGGTAGACAGGAGCAGTTCTTC. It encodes CASGRQEQFF.

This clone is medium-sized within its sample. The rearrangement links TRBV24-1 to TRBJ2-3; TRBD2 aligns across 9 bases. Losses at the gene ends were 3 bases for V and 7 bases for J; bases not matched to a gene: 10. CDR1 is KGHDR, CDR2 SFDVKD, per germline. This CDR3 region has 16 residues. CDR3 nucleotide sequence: TGTGCCACCAGTGATCTCGGGCGGGAGGGCCAACATACGCAGTATTTT. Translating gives CATSDLGREGQHTQYF.

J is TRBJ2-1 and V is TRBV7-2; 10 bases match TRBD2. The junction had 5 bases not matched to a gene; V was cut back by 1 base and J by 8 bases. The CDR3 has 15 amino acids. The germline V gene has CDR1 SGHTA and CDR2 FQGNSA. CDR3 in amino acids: CASSLEKLAGDEQFF. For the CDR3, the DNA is TGTGCCAGCAGCTTAGAGAAGCTAGCGGGAGATGAGCAGTTCTTC.

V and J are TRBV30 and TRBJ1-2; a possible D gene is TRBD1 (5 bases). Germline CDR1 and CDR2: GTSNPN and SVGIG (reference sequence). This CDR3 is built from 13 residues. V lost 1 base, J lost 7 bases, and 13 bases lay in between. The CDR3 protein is CAWSAGERVGYTF. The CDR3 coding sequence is TGTGCCTGGAGTGCGGGGGAGAGGGTTGGCTACACCTTC.

CDR3 in amino acids: CASSRGTASYEQYF. The DNA of the CDR3 is TGTGCCAGCAGTAGAGGTACCGCCTCCTACGAGCAGTACTTC. The chain couples TRBV3-1 (or the pseudogene TRBV3-2) to TRBJ2-7; D call uncertain. This CDR3 is 14 amino acids long. V lost 6 bases and J 0 bases, leaving 12 bases between the germline ends. In germline, CDR1 is LGHDT, CDR2 YNNKEL (reference sequence).

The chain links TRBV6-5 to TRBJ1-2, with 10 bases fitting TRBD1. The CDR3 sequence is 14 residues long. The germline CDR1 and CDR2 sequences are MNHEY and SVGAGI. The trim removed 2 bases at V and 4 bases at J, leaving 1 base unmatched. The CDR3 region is CASSYGTGAYGYTF. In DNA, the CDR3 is TGTGCCAGCAGTTACGGGACAGGGGCCTATGGCTACACCTTC.

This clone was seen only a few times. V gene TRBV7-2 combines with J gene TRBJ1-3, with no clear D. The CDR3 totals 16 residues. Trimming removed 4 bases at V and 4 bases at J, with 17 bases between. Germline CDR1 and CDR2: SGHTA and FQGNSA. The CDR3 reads CASSSGGWGGGNTIYF. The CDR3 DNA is TGTGCCAGCAGCTCCGGAGGCTGGGGAGGAGGAAACACCATATATTTT.

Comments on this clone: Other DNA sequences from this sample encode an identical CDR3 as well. CDR3 DNA sequence: TGTGCCAGCAGCTTGGGACAGGGGTTCTATAATTCACCCCTCCACTTT. Protein sequence: CASSLGQGFYNSPLHF. The chain carries TRBV7-9 and TRBJ1-6; TRBD1 aligns across 10 bases. This CDR3 spans 16 amino acids. V trimming: 3 bases; J trimming: 3 bases; junction bases outside the gene matches: 2. Per germline, CDR1 SEHNR and CDR2 FQNEAQ (reference sequence).

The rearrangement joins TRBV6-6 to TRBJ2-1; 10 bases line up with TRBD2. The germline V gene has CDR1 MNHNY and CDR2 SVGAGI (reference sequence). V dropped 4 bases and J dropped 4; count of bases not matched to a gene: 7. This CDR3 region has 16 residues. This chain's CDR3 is CASSSPSGGQYNEQFF. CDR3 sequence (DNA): TGTGCCAGCAGTTCTCCTAGCGGGGGCCAATACAATGAGCAGTTCTTC.

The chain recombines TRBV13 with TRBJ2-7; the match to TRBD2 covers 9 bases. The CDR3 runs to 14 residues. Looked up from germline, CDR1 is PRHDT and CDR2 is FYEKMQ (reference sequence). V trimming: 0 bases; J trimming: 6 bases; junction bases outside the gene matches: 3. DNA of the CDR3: TGTGCCAGCAGCTTAGGTGGACTAGCGCGCGAGCAGTACTTC. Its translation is CASSLGGLAREQYF.

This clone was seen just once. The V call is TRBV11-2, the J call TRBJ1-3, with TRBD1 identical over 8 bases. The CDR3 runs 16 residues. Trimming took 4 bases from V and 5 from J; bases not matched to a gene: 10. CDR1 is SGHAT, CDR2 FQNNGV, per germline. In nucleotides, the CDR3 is TGTGCCAGCAGCTCTAGTGACAGGGGCCGACGAAACACCATATATTTT. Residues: CASSSSDRGRRNTIYF.

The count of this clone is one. The CDR3 loop reads CASSFAGETQYF. CDR3 sequence (DNA): TGTGCCAGCAGTTTTGCAGGGGAGACCCAGTACTTC. The chain uses TRBV12-3 or TRBV12-4 and TRBJ2-5, with D perhaps TRBD1 (5 bases). The length of the CDR3 is 12 residues. Trimming left V 3 bases short and J 5 bases short, with 7 bases between.

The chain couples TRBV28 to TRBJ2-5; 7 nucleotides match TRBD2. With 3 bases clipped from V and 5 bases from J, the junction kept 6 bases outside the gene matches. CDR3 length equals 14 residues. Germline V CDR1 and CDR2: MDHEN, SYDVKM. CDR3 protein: CASSLGLPPETQYF. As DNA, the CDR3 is TGTGCCAGCAGTTTGGGACTACCCCCGGAGACCCAGTACTTC.

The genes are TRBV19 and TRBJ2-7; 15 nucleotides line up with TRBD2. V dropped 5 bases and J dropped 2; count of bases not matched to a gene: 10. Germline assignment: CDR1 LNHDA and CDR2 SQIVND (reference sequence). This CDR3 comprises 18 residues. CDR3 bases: TGTGCCAGTAGTCTCCGGACTAGCGGGAGGGCCGGTACCTACGAGCAGTACTTC. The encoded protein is CASSLRTSGRAGTYEQYF.

CDR3 coding DNA: TGTGCCAGCAGTTTAGGGACAGCCACTGAAGCTTTCTTT. Its protein product is CASSLGTATEAFF. V and J are TRBV27 and TRBJ1-1, with 7 nucleotides matching TRBD1. Germline CDR1 reads MNHEY; CDR2 reads SMNVEV (reference sequence). This CDR3 is 13 amino acids long. V was clipped by 2 bases and J by 4 bases; unmatched bases: 1.

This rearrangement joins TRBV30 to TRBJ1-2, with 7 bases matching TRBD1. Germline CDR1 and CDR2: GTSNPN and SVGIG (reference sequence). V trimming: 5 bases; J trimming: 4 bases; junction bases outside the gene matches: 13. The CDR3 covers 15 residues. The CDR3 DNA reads TGTGCCTGGGATCCCCTCAGGGGGGCGAGCTATGGCTACACCTTC. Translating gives CAWDPLRGASYGYTF.

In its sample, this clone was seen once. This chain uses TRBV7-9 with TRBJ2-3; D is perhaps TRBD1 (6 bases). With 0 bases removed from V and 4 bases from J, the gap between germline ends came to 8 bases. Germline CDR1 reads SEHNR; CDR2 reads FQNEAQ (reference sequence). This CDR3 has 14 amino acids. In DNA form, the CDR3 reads TGTGCCAGCAGCTTAGCCGGACAGTCAGATACGCAGTATTTT. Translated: CASSLAGQSDTQYF.